Sequencing of this TCR beta chain was carried out in a study of T-cell memory formation after mild COVID-19. Study outcomes and limitations: Specificity for SARS-CoV-2 was not confirmed among the second-wave clones peaking on day 37. Clones contracting across day 15 to 85 had a balanced CD4/CD8 profile; later expanding clones leaned CD4+. Contracting CD4+ clones sat mainly in CM and EM; CD8+ in EMRA.

5'RACE with constant-segment primers built TCRalpha and TCRbeta cDNA libraries with UMIs. TCRdb processed the 5' RACE reads anew with MiXCR; each CDR3 protein has one entry. In the table there are roughly 380,000 distinct CDR3 sequences, around 28% of which are singletons. This clonotype appeared a few times. The antigen is not known. The sequencing sample was made of PBMCs or a T cell subset sorted from them (not recorded which). The sequence was obtained from an adult woman who had mild COVID-19 (a few samples of this study predate the infection). Cell type and time point are not known.

The CDR3 is CASSQTAEEQYF. The CDR3 nucleotides are TGTGCCAGCAGCCAGACAGCAGAGGAGCAGTACTTC. V usage is TRBV6-5 and J usage is TRBJ2-7, with D possibly being TRBD1 (5 bases). Germline V gene sequence: CDR1 MNHEY, CDR2 SVGAGI. CDR3 length: 12 amino acids. Trimming cost V 6 bases and J 7 bases, with 13 bases left between them.